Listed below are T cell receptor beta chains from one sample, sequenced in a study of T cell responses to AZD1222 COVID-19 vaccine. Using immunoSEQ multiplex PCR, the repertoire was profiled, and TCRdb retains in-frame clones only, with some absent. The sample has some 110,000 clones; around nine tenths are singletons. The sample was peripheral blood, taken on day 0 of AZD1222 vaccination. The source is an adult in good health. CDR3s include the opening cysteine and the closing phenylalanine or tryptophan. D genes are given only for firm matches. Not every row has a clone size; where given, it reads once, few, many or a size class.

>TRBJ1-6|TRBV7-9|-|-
CASSPSGRNNSPLHF
TGTGCCAGCAGCCCCTCGGGGCGGAATAATTCACCCCTCCACTTT
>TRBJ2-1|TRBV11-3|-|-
CASSTGASGDNEQFF
TGTGCCAGCAGCACGGGGGCTAGCGGAGACAATGAGCAGTTCTTC
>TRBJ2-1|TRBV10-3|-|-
CASSTDSYNEQFF
TGTGCCTCTTCGACAGACTCCTACAATGAGCAGTTCTTC
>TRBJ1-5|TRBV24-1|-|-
CATSATGAGPQHF
TGTGCCACCAGTGCCACGGGAGCTGGGCCCCAGCATTTT
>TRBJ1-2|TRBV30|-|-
CAWSHGGKLLINYGYTF
TGTGCCTGGAGTCACGGAGGGAAACTGCTGATAAACTATGGCTACACCTTC
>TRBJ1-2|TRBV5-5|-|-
CASSQQLEGHYGYTF
TGTGCCAGCAGCCAGCAGCTAGAGGGTCACTATGGCTACACCTTC
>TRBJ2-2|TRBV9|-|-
CASSAQARFTGELFF
TGTGCCAGCAGCGCCCAAGCACGGTTCACCGGGGAGCTGTTTTTT
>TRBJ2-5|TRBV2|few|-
CASGSGPGSQYF
TGTGCCAGCGGGAGCGGCCCCGGGTCCCAGTACTTC
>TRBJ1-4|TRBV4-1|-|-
CASSQGGEKLFF
TGCGCCAGCAGCCAAGGGGGTGAAAAACTGTTTTTT
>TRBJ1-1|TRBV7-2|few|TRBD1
CASSSQGAGTEAFF
TGTGCCAGCAGCTCTCAGGGGGCGGGCACTGAAGCTTTCTTT
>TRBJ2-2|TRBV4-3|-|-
CASSQQIGNTGELFF
TGCGCCAGCAGCCAACAGATTGGGAACACCGGGGAGCTGTTTTTT
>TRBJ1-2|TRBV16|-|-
CASSAGGTQGYPSKGYGYTF
TGTGCCAGCTCGGCAGGCGGGACTCAGGGTTACCCATCCAAGGGCTATGGCTACACCTTC
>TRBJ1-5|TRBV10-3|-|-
CAISSLESNQPQHF
TGTGCCATCAGCAGCCTGGAAAGCAATCAGCCCCAGCATTTT
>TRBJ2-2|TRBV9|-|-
CASSVGTVNTGELFF
TGTGCCAGCAGCGTAGGGACTGTGAACACCGGGGAGCTGTTTTTT
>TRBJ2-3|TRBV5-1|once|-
CASTPPTDWTTDTQYF
TGCGCCAGCACCCCTCCCACGGACTGGACCACAGATACGCAGTATTTT
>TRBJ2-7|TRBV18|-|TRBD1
CASSQAPGQGTYEQYF
TGTGCCAGCTCACAAGCCCCGGGACAGGGTACCTACGAGCAGTACTTC
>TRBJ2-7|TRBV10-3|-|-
CAISESGNEQYF
TGTGCCATCAGTGAGTCAGGTAACGAGCAGTACTTC
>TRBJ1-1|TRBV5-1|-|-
CASSLMGGDTEAFF
TGCGCCAGCAGTCTGATGGGGGGTGACACTGAAGCTTTCTTT
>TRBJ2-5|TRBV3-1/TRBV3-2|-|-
CASSPYLIQETQYF
TGTGCCAGCAGCCCATACCTAATTCAAGAGACCCAGTACTTC
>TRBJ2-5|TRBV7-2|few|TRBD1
CASSEDRGSLFQETQYF
TGTGCCAGCAGCGAGGACAGGGGGTCCCTCTTCCAAGAGACCCAGTACTTC
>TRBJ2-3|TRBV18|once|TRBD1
CASSPRTGTTDTQYF
TGTGCCAGCTCACCACGGACAGGGACCACAGATACGCAGTATTTT
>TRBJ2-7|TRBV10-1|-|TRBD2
CASRWTRFYDEQYF
TGCGCCAGCAGATGGACTAGGTTCTACGACGAGCAGTACTTC
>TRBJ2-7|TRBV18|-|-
CASSPKQGGHEQYF
TGTGCCAGCTCACCAAAACAGGGAGGCCACGAGCAGTACTTC
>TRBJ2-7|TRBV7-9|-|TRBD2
CASSSGHSGKTYEQYF
TGTGCCAGCAGTTCCGGCCATAGCGGGAAAACCTACGAGCAGTACTTC
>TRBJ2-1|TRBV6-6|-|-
CASSYSRDLHNEQFF
TGTGCCAGCAGTTACTCCCGGGACTTACACAATGAGCAGTTCTTC
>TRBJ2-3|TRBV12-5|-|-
CASALTGSTFTDTQYF
TGTGCTAGTGCCCTAACAGGGTCCACGTTCACAGATACGCAGTATTTT
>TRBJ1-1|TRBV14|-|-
CASQRAGVNTEAFF
TGTGCCAGTCAAAGGGCAGGAGTGAACACTGAAGCTTTCTTT
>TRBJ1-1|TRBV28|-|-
CASSSISRGIMNTEAFF
TGTGCCAGCAGCTCGATTTCCCGGGGAATAATGAACACTGAAGCTTTCTTT
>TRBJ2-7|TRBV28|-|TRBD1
CASSLTGYDEQYF
TGTGCCAGCAGCTTGACAGGGTACGACGAGCAGTACTTC
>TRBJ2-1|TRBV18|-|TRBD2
CASSPSGSPRVEQFF
TGTGCCAGCTCACCTAGCGGGAGTCCCCGGGTTGAGCAGTTCTTC
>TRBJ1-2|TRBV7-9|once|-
CASSLDVFNYGYTF
TGTGCCAGCAGCTTAGATGTCTTTAACTATGGCTACACCTTC
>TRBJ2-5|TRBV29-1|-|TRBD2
CSVEDREGETQYF
TGCAGCGTTGAAGACAGGGAGGGAGAGACCCAGTACTTC
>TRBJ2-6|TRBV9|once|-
CASSVQGTGANVLTF
TGTGCCAGCAGCGTACAGGGCACTGGGGCCAACGTCCTGACTTTC
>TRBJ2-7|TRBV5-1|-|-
CASTPGSGTSREQYF
TGCGCCAGCACCCCCGGCTCGGGGACCTCTAGGGAGCAGTACTTC
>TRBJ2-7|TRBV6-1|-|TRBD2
CASSEVSSGNYEQYF
TGTGCCAGCAGTGAAGTATCTAGCGGGAATTACGAGCAGTACTTC
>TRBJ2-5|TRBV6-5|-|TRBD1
CASSYSPGGTGETQYF
TGTGCCAGCAGTTACTCGCCAGGGGGCACTGGAGAGACCCAGTACTTC
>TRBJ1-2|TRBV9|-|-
CASSVQGAIDGYTF
TGTGCCAGCAGCGTACAGGGTGCGATCGATGGCTACACCTTC
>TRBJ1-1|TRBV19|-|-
CATIWGGAGNTEAFF
TGTGCCACCATTTGGGGGGGCGCGGGGAACACTGAAGCTTTCTTT
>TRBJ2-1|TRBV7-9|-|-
CASSLALSLLSYNEQFF
TGTGCCAGCAGCTTAGCACTTAGCCTTCTCTCCTACAATGAGCAGTTCTTC
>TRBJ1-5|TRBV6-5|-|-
CASSRTQGNQPQHF
TGTGCCAGCAGTCGGACACAGGGCAATCAGCCCCAGCATTTT
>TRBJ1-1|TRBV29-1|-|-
CSVLALWGVGDTEAFF
TGCAGCGTGCTAGCACTTTGGGGGGTTGGGGACACTGAAGCTTTCTTT
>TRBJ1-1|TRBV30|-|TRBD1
CAWSRQGPPTEAFF
TGTGCCTGGAGTCGACAGGGACCCCCGACTGAAGCTTTCTTT
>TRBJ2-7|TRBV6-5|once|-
CASGVSPLSSYEQYF
TGTGCCAGCGGCGTATCCCCGTTGAGCTCCTACGAGCAGTACTTC
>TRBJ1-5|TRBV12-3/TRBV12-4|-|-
CASSAGNQPQHF
TGTGCCAGCAGCGCCGGAAATCAGCCCCAGCATTTT
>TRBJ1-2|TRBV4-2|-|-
CASSQDTGFYGYTF
TGTGCCAGCAGCCAAGACACGGGATTCTATGGCTACACCTTC
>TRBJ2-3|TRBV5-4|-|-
CASSLSLPDTQYF
TGTGCCAGCAGCTTGTCCCTTCCAGATACGCAGTATTTT
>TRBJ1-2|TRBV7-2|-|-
CASSVGQPNYGYTF
TGTGCCAGCAGCGTGGGACAACCTAACTATGGCTACACCTTC